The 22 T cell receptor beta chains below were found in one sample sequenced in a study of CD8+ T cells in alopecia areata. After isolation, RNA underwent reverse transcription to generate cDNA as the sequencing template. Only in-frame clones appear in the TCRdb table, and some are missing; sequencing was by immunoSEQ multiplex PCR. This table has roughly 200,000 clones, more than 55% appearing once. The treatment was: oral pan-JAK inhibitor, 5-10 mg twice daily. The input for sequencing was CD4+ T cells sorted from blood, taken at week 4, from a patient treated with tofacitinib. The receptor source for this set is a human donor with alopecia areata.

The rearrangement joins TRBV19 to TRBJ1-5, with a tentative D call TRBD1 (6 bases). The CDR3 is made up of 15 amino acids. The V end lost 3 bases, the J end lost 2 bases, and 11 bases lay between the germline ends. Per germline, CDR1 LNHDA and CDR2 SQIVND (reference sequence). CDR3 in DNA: TGTGCCAGTAGTATCACGGGGGCTGGCAATCAGCCCCAGCATTTT. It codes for CASSITGAGNQPQHF. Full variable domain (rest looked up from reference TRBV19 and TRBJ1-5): DGGITQSPKYLFRKEGQNVTLSCEQNLNHDAMYWYRQDPGQGLRLIYYSQIVNDFQKGDIAEGYSVSREKKESFPLTVTSAQKNPTAFYLCASSITGAGNQPQHFGDGTRLSIL.

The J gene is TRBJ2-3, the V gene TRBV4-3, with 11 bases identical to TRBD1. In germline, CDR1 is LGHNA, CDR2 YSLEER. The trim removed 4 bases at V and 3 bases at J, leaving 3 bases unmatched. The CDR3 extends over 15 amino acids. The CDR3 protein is CASSPGQGETDTQYF. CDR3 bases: TGCGCCAGCAGCCCGGGACAGGGGGAAACAGATACGCAGTATTTT.

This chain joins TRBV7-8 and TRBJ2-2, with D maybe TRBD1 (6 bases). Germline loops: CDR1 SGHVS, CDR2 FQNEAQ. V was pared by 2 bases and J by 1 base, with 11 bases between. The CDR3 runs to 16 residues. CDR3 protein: CASSLRGNGNTGELFF. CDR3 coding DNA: TGTGCCAGCAGCTTAAGGGGGAATGGGAACACCGGGGAGCTGTTTTTT.

This chain's CDR3 is CASSPVRDNQPQHF. The CDR3 bases are TGTGCCAGCTCACCCGTACGGGACAATCAGCCCCAGCATTTT. The chain links TRBV18 to TRBJ1-5, with unresolved D. The CDR3 extends over 14 amino acids. The V end was cut by 3 bases, the J end by 3 bases, with 9 bases between. Germline values: CDR1 KGHSH, CDR2 LQKENI.

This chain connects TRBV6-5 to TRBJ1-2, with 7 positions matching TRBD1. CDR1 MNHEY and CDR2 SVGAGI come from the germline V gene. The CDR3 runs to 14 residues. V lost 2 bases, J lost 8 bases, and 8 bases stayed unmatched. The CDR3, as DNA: TGTGCCAGCAGTTACACCCAGGGGGGAGGCGGCTACACCTTC. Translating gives CASSYTQGGGGYTF.

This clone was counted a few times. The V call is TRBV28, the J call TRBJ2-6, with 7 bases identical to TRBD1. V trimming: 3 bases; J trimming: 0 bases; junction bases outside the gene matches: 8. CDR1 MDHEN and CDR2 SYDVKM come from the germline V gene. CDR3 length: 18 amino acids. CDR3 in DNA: TGTGCCAGCAGTTTGTCGGGACAGCCATACTCTGGGGCCAACGTCCTGACTTTC. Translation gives CASSLSGQPYSGANVLTF.

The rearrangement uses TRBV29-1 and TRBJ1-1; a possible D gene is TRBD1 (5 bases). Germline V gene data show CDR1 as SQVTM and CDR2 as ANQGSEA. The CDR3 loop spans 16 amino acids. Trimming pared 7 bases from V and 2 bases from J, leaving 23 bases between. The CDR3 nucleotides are TGCAGCGCTTCCCAGAAAGGAGGGCAGGGTAACACTGAAGCTTTCTTT. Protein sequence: CSASQKGGQGNTEAFF. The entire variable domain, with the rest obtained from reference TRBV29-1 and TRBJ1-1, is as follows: SAVISQKPSRDICQRGTSLTIQCQVDSQVTMMFWYRQQPGQSLTLIATANQGSEATYESGFVIDKFPISRPNLTFSTLTVSNMSPEDSSIYLCSASQKGGQGNTEAFFGQGTRLTVV.

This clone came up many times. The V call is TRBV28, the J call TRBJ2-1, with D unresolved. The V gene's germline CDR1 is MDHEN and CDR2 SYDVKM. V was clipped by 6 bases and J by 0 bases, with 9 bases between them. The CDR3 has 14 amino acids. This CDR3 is CASRRVLSYNEQFF. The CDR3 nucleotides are TGTGCCAGCAGACGGGTCCTCTCCTACAATGAGCAGTTCTTC.

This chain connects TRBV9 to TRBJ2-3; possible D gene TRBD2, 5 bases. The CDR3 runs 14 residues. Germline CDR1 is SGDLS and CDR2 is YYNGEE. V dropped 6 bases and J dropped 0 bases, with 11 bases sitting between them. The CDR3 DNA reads TGTGCCAGCAATCGGGAAGCTAGCACAGATACGCAGTATTTT. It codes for CASNREASTDTQYF.

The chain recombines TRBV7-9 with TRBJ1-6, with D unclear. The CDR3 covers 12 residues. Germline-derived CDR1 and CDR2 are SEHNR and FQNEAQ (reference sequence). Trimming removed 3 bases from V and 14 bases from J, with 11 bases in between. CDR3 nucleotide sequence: TGTGCCAGCAGCTTGACCGCCGAGACCCTCCACTTT. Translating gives CASSLTAETLHF.

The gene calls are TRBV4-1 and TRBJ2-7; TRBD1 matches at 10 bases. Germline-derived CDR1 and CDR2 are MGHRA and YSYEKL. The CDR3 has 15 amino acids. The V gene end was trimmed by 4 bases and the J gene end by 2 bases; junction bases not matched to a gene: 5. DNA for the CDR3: TGCGCCAGCAGCCCACGGACAGGGGGACCCTACGAGCAGTACTTC. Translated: CASSPRTGGPYEQYF.

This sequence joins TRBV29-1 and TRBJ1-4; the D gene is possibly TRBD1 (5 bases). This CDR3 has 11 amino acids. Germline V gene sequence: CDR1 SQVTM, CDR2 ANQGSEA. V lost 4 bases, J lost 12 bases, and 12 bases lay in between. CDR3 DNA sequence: TGCAGCGTTGGGGAGGGGAGCGAACTGTTTTTT. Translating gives CSVGEGSELFF.

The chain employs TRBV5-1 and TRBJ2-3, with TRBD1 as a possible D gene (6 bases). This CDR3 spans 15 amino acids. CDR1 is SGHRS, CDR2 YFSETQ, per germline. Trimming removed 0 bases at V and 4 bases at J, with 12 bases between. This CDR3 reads CASSLGPGVADTQYF. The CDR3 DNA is TGCGCCAGCAGCTTGGGGCCAGGGGTGGCAGATACGCAGTATTTT.

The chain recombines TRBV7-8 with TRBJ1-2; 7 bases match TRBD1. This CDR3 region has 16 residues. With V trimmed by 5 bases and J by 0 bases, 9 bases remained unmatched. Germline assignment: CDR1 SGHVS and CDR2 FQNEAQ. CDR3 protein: CASSPRTGPTNYGYTF. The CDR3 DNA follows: TGTGCCAGCAGCCCGCGGACAGGACCGACTAACTATGGCTACACCTTC.

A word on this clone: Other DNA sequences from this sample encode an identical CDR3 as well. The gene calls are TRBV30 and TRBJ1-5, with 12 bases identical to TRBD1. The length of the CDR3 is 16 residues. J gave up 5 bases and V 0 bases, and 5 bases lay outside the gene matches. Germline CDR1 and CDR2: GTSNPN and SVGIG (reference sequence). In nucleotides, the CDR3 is TGTGCCTGGAGTGTACCGGGGACAGGGGGCTATCAGCCCCAGCATTTT. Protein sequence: CAWSVPGTGGYQPQHF. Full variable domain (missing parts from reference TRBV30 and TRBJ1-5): SQTIHQWPATLVQPVGSPLSLECTVEGTSNPNLYWYRQAAGRGLQLLFYSVGIGQISSEVPQNLSASRPQDRQFILSSKKLLLSDSGFYLCAWSVPGTGGYQPQHFGDGTRLSIL.

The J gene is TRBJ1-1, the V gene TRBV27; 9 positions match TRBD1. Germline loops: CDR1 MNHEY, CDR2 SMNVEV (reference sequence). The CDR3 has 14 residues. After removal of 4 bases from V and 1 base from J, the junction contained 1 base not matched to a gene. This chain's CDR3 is CASSWGQGNTEAFF. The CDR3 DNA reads TGTGCCAGCAGTTGGGGACAGGGGAACACTGAAGCTTTCTTT.

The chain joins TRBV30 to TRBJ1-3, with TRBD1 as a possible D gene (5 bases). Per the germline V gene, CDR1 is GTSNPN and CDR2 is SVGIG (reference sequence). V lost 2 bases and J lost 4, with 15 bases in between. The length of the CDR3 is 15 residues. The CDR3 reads CAWSPRGDVGNTIYF. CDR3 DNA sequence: TGTGCCTGGAGTCCCCGGGGGGATGTGGGAAACACCATATATTTT.

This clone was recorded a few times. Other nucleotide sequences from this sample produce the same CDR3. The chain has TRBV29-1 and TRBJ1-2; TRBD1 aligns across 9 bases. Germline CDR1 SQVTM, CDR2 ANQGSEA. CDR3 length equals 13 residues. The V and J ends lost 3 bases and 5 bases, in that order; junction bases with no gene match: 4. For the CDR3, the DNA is TGCAGCGTTGAGGACAGGGGAGGGTATGGCTACACCTTC. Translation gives CSVEDRGGYGYTF.

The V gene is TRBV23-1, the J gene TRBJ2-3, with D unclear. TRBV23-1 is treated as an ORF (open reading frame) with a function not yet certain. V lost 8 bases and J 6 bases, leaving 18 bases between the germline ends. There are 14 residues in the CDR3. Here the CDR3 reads CASDGRPNPDTQYF. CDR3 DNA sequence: TGCGCCAGCGACGGAAGACCCAACCCTGATACGCAGTATTTT.

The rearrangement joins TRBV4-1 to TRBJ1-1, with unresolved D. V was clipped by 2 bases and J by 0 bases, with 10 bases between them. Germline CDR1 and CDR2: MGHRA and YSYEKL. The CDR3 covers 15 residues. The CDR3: CASSQIDNLNTEAFF. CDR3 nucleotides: TGCGCCAGCAGCCAAATAGATAACCTGAACACTGAAGCTTTCTTT.

CDR3 region: CALHWRGTGGYEQYF. The DNA of the CDR3 is TGTGCGCTACATTGGCGAGGGACAGGGGGCTACGAGCAGTACTTC. The chain carries TRBV30 and TRBJ2-7, with 11 bases lining up with TRBD1. The CDR3 sequence is 15 residues long. Germline lookup yields CDR1 GTSNPN and CDR2 SVGIG (reference sequence).

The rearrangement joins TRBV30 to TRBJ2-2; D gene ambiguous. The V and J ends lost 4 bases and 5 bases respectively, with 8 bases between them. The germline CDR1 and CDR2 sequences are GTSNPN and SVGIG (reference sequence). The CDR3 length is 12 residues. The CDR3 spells CAWNRVTGELFF. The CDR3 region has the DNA TGTGCCTGGAATCGGGTTACCGGGGAGCTGTTTTTT.